This T cell receptor (beta chain) was sequenced during a study of blood T cells in healthy people across ages. Combining a sample-barcoded 5' primer with a J-beta primer mix, a second PCR ran for roughly 7 to 11 cycles. TCRdb used MiXCR to reprocess the 5' RACE reads, holding one entry per CDR3 protein. The sample has roughly 1,000,000 distinct CDR3 sequences; approximately 25% are singletons. These data were also reused for a study on T cells of mothers and their children.

Sequencing input: blood. This receptor was obtained from a girl aged 2-10 years in good health.

CDR3 bases: TGTGCCACAGGGGATTGGACCGGGGAGCTGTTTTTT. Translation gives CATGDWTGELFF. The chain links TRBV24-1 to TRBJ2-2, with TRBD1 as a possible D gene (5 bases). The CDR3 is made up of 12 amino acids. V gave up 10 bases and J gave up 5 bases, with 10 bases separating them. Germline V gives CDR1 KGHDR, CDR2 SFDVKD.